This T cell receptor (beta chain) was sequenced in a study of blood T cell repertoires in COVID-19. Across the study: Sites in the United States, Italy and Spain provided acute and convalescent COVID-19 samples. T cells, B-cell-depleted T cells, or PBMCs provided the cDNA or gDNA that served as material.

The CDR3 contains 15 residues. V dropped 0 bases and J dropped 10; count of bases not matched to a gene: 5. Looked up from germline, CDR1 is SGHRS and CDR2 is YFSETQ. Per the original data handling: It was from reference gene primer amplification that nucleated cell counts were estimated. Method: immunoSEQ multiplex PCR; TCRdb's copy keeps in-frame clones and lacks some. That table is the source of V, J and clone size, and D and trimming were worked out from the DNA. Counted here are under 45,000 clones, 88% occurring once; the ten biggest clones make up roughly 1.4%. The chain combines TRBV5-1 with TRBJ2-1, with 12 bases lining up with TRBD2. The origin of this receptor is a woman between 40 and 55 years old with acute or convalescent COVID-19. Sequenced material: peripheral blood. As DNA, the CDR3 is TGCGCCAGCAGCTTGGGACTAGCGGGAGTAGAAGAGCAGTTCTTC. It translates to CASSLGLAGVEEQFF.